The sequence of this T cell receptor beta chain was determined in a study of T cells after yellow fever vaccination. Study-level findings and limits: A limited proportion of clonotypes was detected within both the CD4 and CD8 compartments. Post-booster reappearance was seen for most primary-vaccination clones (just over 95% CD4, roughly 88% CD8). Abundant clonotypes from the bulk population could get into FACS-sorted repertoires as contaminants.

This clonotype was detected ten times or more. Its antigen is as yet unknown. TCRdb ran MiXCR on the 5' RACE reads and lists one entry per CDR3 protein. The repertoire holds 230,000 or so distinct CDR3 sequences, with 3.6% as singletons. Trimming cost V 4 bases and J 7 bases, with 13 bases left between them. The CDR3 is 13 residues long. The sequence was collected from a man in his late teens or twenties who received the YFV17D yellow fever vaccine. The V gene is TRBV12-3 or TRBV12-4, the J gene TRBJ2-5; D uncertain. The specimen was PBMCs, collected 15 days after the yellow fever booster vaccination. The CDR3 spells CASSSAGYGTQYF. The CDR3 coding sequence is TGTGCCAGCAGTTCTGCCGGGTATGGGACCCAGTACTTC.